This T cell receptor beta chain was documented in a study of blood T cell repertoires in COVID-19. The overall study: Italy, Spain and the United States were the sources of the convalescent and acute COVID-19 samples. From T cells, B-cell-depleted T cells, or PBMCs came the material, which was cDNA or gDNA.

After removal of 3 bases from V and 10 bases from J, the junction contained 18 bases not matched to a gene. CDR1 is GTSNPN, CDR2 SVGIG, per germline (reference sequence). The CDR3 loop spans 16 amino acids. TCRdb's table, derived via immunoSEQ multiplex PCR, lists solely in-frame clones and lacks some. The data show hundreds of thousands of clones, 75% to 90% seen once. The chain combines TRBV30 with TRBJ2-1; 7 positions match TRBD2. The sequence was obtained from a woman under 40 with active or convalescent COVID-19. The specimen was peripheral blood. CDR3 amino acids: CAWSPPSGRPPYEQFF. The CDR3 DNA sequence: TGTGCCTGGAGCCCGCCTAGCGGCCGCCCCCCGTACGAGCAGTTCTTC. Looking up the rest from reference TRBV30 and TRBJ2-1 gives the full variable domain: SQTIHQWPATLVQPVGSPLSLECTVEGTSNPNLYWYRQAAGRGLQLLFYSVGIGQISSEVPQNLSASRPQDRQFILSSKKLLLSDSGFYLCAWSPPSGRPPYEQFFGPGTRLTVL.